Following are 16 T cell receptor beta chains from one sample sequenced in a study of T cell repertoires in chronic hepatitis B. Generated by immunoSEQ multiplex PCR, the TCRdb table keeps only in-frame clones and is missing some. This sample's table reports 71 clones. Sequences were obtained from HBV core (core195) epitope-specific CD8+ T cells from PBMCs. These receptors originate from a human donor with chronic hepatitis B virus infection.

The genes are TRBV7-2 and TRBJ2-1; a possible D gene is TRBD1 (5 bases). Germline V CDR1 and CDR2: SGHTA, FQGNSA. Deletions cut 1 base from V and 9 bases from J, with 13 bases between. The CDR3 is made up of 14 amino acids. The CDR3 nucleotides are TGTGCCAGCAGCTTAGGGGAAGCCACAGGTGAGCAGTTCTTC. Amino acids: CASSLGEATGEQFF.

This chain joins TRBV9 and TRBJ1-2; no definite D call. The CDR3 contains 11 residues. Trimming removed 3 bases at V and 8 bases at J, with 8 bases between. Germline-derived CDR1 and CDR2 are SGDLS and YYNGEE. CDR3 residues: CASSARGGYTF. The CDR3 coding sequence is TGTGCCAGCAGCGCCCGAGGGGGCTACACCTTC.

The V call is TRBV6-1, the J call TRBJ2-6; D is uncertain. From germline, CDR1 is MNHNS and CDR2 SASEGT. The CDR3 contains 18 residues. Trimming stripped 4 bases from V and 5 bases from J, with 21 bases between. In DNA form, the CDR3 reads TGTGCCAGCAGTGCGATCGGCTATGCACAAAGTCGGGCCAACGTCCTGACTTTC. Amino acids: CASSAIGYAQSRANVLTF.

The V and J genes are TRBV5-4 and TRBJ1-1; tentatively, D is TRBD1 (5 bases). This CDR3 region has 15 residues. CDR1 SGHNT and CDR2 YYREEE come from the germline V gene (reference sequence). Trimming cost V 0 bases and J 0 bases, with 9 bases left between them. Written as DNA, the CDR3 is TGTGCCAGCAGCTTGGGGGACGGCCTGAACACTGAAGCTTTCTTT. It is translated as CASSLGDGLNTEAFF.

The chain uses TRBV7-3 and TRBJ1-3, with a weak D call TRBD1 (6 bases). The CDR3 length is 15 residues. The germline V and J ends were trimmed by 5 bases and 2 bases, with 13 bases remaining between them. The germline V gene encodes CDR1 SGHTA and CDR2 FQGTGA. CDR3 nucleotide sequence: TGTGCCAGCAGCCTAGCAGGGGAAACTGGAAACACCATATATTTT. Protein: CASSLAGETGNTIYF.

The chain couples TRBV10-3 to TRBJ1-1; 8 bases map to TRBD1. The length of the CDR3 is 14 residues. The V gene end was trimmed by 6 bases and the J gene end by 3 bases; junction bases not matched to a gene: 6. The germline gives CDR1 ENHRY, CDR2 SYGVKD. The CDR3 loop reads CAIRPGQVYTEAFF. The DNA for the CDR3 is TGTGCCATCAGACCGGGACAGGTGTACACTGAAGCTTTCTTT.

The chain employs TRBV2 and TRBJ1-1; 7 bases match TRBD1. CDR1 SNHLY and CDR2 FYNNEI come from the germline V gene. After removal of 8 bases from V and 1 base from J, the junction contained 7 bases not matched to a gene. The CDR3 contains 14 residues. Written as DNA, the CDR3 is TGTGCCAGCGGCGTCAGACAGGGGAACACTGAAGCTTTCTTT. It translates to CASGVRQGNTEAFF.

The V gene is TRBV4-2, the J gene TRBJ2-2; D unclear. The germline V gene has CDR1 LGHNA and CDR2 YNFKEQ. V dropped 6 bases and J dropped 6 bases, with 11 bases sitting between them. The length of the CDR3 is 13 residues. The CDR3 reads CASSLSESGELFF. CDR3 in DNA: TGTGCCAGCAGTCTTAGTGAGTCCGGGGAGCTGTTTTTT.

The chain carries TRBV5-8 and TRBJ2-3, with 8 bases that match TRBD1. The length of the CDR3 is 14 residues. Trimming removed 2 bases from V and 5 bases from J; junction bases left unmatched: 4. Germline CDR1 SGHTS, CDR2 YDEGEE. The DNA of the CDR3 is TGTGCCAGCAGCTTTGCAGGGGGCGGAGATACGCAGTATTTT. It specifies CASSFAGGGDTQYF.

V gene TRBV6-5 combines with J gene TRBJ2-1, with D perhaps assigned TRBD1 or TRBD2 (5 bases each). This CDR3 spans 14 amino acids. The ends were cut back, 2 bases at V and 7 bases at J, with 12 bases in the middle. CDR1 and CDR2 (germline): MNHEY, SVGAGI. DNA of the CDR3: TGTGCCAGCAGTTACGTTGGGGGAGATAATGAGCAGTTCTTC. The encoded protein is CASSYVGGDNEQFF.

This clone was recorded a few times. The chain is built from TRBV2 and TRBJ2-7, with D uncertain. Trimming shortened V by 3 bases and J by 2 bases, and 11 bases separated the two germline ends. The length of the CDR3 is 14 residues. From germline, CDR1 is SNHLY and CDR2 FYNNEI. CDR3 residues: CASSDFLKPYEQYV. The DNA for the CDR3 is TGTGCCAGCAGTGATTTTCTAAAACCCTACGAGCAGTACGTC.

The gene calls are TRBV6-5 and TRBJ2-1; tentatively, D is TRBD2 (5 bases). V was shortened by 3 bases and J by 10 bases, with 10 bases between the two germline ends. There are 12 residues in the CDR3. Germline CDR1 reads MNHEY; CDR2 reads SVGAGI. The CDR3 loop is CASSYGLREQFF. In DNA form, the CDR3 reads TGTGCCAGCAGTTATGGACTCCGAGAGCAGTTCTTC.

The chain links TRBV19 to TRBJ1-1, with a possible D match to TRBD1 (5 bases). CDR3 size: 14 residues. V was trimmed by 9 bases and J by 1 base, leaving 15 bases between them. The V gene's germline CDR1 is LNHDA and CDR2 SQIVND (reference sequence). CDR3 nucleotide sequence: TGTGCCAGCCGACATCGCGGGGGGAACACTGAAGCTTTCTTT. Translation: CASRHRGGNTEAFF. Variable domain in full (rest from reference TRBV19 and TRBJ1-1): DGGITQSPKYLFRKEGQNVTLSCEQNLNHDAMYWYRQDPGQGLRLIYYSQIVNDFQKGDIAEGYSVSREKKESFPLTVTSAQKNPTAFYLCASRHRGGNTEAFFGQGTRLTVV.

The chain links TRBV19 to TRBJ2-3; D is unclear. The CDR3 length is 12 residues. Germline V gene lookup returns CDR1 LNHDA and CDR2 SQIVND (reference sequence). V shed 3 bases and J shed 2 bases, with 3 bases lying between them. The CDR3 spells CASSMFTDTQYF. The CDR3 nucleotides read TGTGCCAGTAGTATGTTCACAGATACGCAGTATTTT.

The chain has TRBV6-9 and TRBJ2-6; unclear D gene. V was trimmed by 4 bases and J by 5 bases, leaving 30 bases between them. The CDR3 is 21 amino acids. Germline-derived CDR1 and CDR2 are MNHGY and SVAAGI. CDR3 coding DNA: TGTGCCAGCAGTTCATTATTGCCTTACGACTTACGACAAAGTCGGGCCAACGTCCTGACTTTC. It specifies CASSSLLPYDLRQSRANVLTF.

V gene TRBV28 combines with J gene TRBJ1-5, with D perhaps matching TRBD1 (5 bases). Germline CDR1 MDHEN, CDR2 SYDVKM. CDR3 length: 15 residues. V gave up 3 bases and J gave up 5 bases, with 14 bases separating them. CDR3: CASSFDSWFDQPQHF. CDR3 coding DNA: TGTGCCAGCAGTTTCGACAGTTGGTTCGATCAGCCCCAGCATTTT.